This TCR beta chain was documented in a study of neurological immune-mediated disorders. Overall study findings and caveats: Among 34 multiple sclerosis patients, phylogenetic grouping put the repertoires of 18 into a single related-CDR3 cluster, a possible signature.

The method for making cDNA was 5'RACE, and it used 10-nucleotide random UMIs. Over 170 million TCR-beta sequences from 15-18 subjects came out of each sequencing run. In TCRdb, the 5' RACE reads were re-called with MiXCR into one record per CDR3 protein. Of some 76,000 distinct CDR3 sequences listed, 3.2% are singletons. The table lists this clonotype with many counts. Its antigen is not known. The V gene end was trimmed by 5 bases and the J gene end by 1 base; junction bases not matched to a gene: 7. This CDR3 spans 16 amino acids. Germline V gene lookup returns CDR1 SEHNR and CDR2 FQNEAQ (reference sequence).

The TCR comes from a woman aged 50 to 60 with multiple sclerosis. Sequenced: PBMCs. The J gene is TRBJ2-1, the V gene TRBV7-9; TRBD2 aligns across 8 bases. CDR3 residues: CASSKTSVESYNEQFF. DNA for the CDR3: TGTGCCAGCAGCAAGACTAGCGTTGAGTCCTACAATGAGCAGTTCTTC.